This passage covers 20 T cell receptor beta chains from one sample sequenced in a study of prognosis after radiotherapy for stage I lung cancer. From genomic DNA, TCR beta CDR3 was amplified by two-round multiplex PCR. Used in first-round PCR were primers specific to each TRBV and TRBJ gene. In TCRdb, the multiplex PCR reads were re-called with MiXCR into one record per CDR3 protein. The table shows about 26,000 distinct CDR3 sequences, with approximately 31% occurring only once. The starting material was PBMCs, obtained before or after stereotactic body radiation therapy (not recorded which). The receptors originated from a donor over 45 with non-small cell lung cancer.

Concerning this clonotype itself: A far larger clone lies a single base away; this is likely a read error. CDR3 nucleotides: TGTGCCAGCAAGGTAAGGACATATAGCAATCAGCCCCAGCATTTT. Translated: CASKVRTYSNQPQHF. V is TRBV6-2 or TRBV6-3 and J is TRBJ1-5; weak D call: TRBD1 (5 bases). This CDR3 contains 15 residues. Germline CDR1 and CDR2: MNHEY and SVGEGT. V gave up 7 bases and J gave up 0 bases, with 13 bases separating them.

The sample holds many counts of this clonotype. The chain couples TRBV14 to TRBJ1-2; 10 nucleotides agree with TRBD1. The J segment lost 8 bases and the V segment lost 3 bases, leaving 3 bases of the junction unmatched. The CDR3 is made up of 13 amino acids. Germline CDR1 SGHDN, CDR2 FVKESK. In DNA, the CDR3 is TGTGCCAGCAGCCAGACAGGGGGCGACGGCTACACCTTC. Translating gives CASSQTGGDGYTF.

This clonotype was seen ten or more times. The CDR3 is CASRPSSGNTIYF. The CDR3 DNA sequence: TGTGCCAGCAGACCAAGCTCTGGAAACACCATATATTTT. The chain links TRBV9 to TRBJ1-3; unclear D gene. V was pared by 5 bases and J by 0 bases, with 6 bases between. Germline loops: CDR1 SGDLS, CDR2 YYNGEE. The CDR3 consists of 13 residues.

As to this clonotype: It is likely a read error: a sequence one base away is far more abundant. This rearrangement joins TRBV6-2 or TRBV6-3 to TRBJ1-2; D is uncertain. CDR3 size: 14 residues. Trimming took 6 bases from V and 5 from J, leaving 16 bases between them. In germline, CDR1 is MNHEY, CDR2 SVGEGT. CDR3 sequence reads: CASSPQVGAYGYTF. CDR3 in DNA: TGTGCCAGCAGCCCCCAGGTGGGCGCTTATGGCTACACCTTC.

This chain joins TRBV5-1 and TRBJ1-4; D is perhaps TRBD1 (5 bases). CDR1 and CDR2 (germline): SGHRS, YFSETQ. The V gene lost 0 bases and the J gene lost 0 bases, with 15 bases spanning the gap. This CDR3 is built from 18 residues. The CDR3 DNA follows: TGCGCCAGCAGCTTGGCCGGGGGAAAGTTAGCAACTAATGAAAAACTGTTTTTT. This gives the protein CASSLAGGKLATNEKLFF.

This clonotype showed up many times. The V call is TRBV6-1, the J call TRBJ2-7; perhaps TRBD1 as D (6 bases). Germline loops: CDR1 MNHNS, CDR2 SASEGT. Trimming took off 8 bases at V and 3 bases at J, with 14 bases between the two ends. CDR3 length equals 13 residues. The CDR3 protein is CASAQGKVYEQYF. The DNA for the CDR3 is TGTGCCAGCGCACAGGGCAAGGTCTACGAGCAGTACTTC.

This clonotype was picked up many times. This rearrangement joins TRBV6-1 to TRBJ1-2; D remains unclear. Looked up from germline, CDR1 is MNHNS and CDR2 is SASEGT. The V and J ends lost 6 bases and 4 bases respectively, with 24 bases between them. The CDR3 sequence is 17 residues long. The CDR3 here is CASRNRLTQKNGYGYTF. DNA for the CDR3: TGTGCCAGCAGAAACCGATTAACACAAAAGAATGGCTATGGCTACACCTTC.

This clonotype came up many times. The rearrangement joins TRBV3-1 to TRBJ2-1; 7 positions agree with TRBD2. Germline CDR1 is LGHDT and CDR2 is YNNKEL (reference sequence). Trimming removed 1 base from V and 9 bases from J; junction bases left unmatched: 6. CDR3 length equals 14 residues. CDR3 sequence reads: CASSQGVTSSEQFF. The DNA of the CDR3 is TGTGCCAGCAGCCAAGGAGTGACTAGCAGTGAGCAGTTCTTC.

This clonotype showed up many times. The CDR3 region is CASRRGRYNEQFF. CDR3 DNA: TGTGCCAGCAGGCGGGGGCGGTACAATGAGCAGTTCTTC. This chain joins TRBV6-1 and TRBJ2-1; perhaps TRBD2 as D (7 bases). Germline lookup yields CDR1 MNHNS and CDR2 SASEGT. Trimming pared 6 bases from V and 4 bases from J, leaving 10 bases between. The CDR3 sequence is 13 residues long.

At least ten counts were recorded for this clonotype. The V and J genes are TRBV9 and TRBJ1-2, with a tentative D call TRBD1 (6 bases). The CDR3 loop spans 14 amino acids. V dropped 1 base and J dropped 0 bases, with 7 bases sitting between them. Germline V gene data show CDR1 as SGDLS and CDR2 as YYNGEE. The CDR3 nucleotides are TGTGCCAGCAGCGTAACAGGGACTAACTATGGCTACACCTTC. This encodes CASSVTGTNYGYTF.

This clonotype was observed many times. This sequence joins TRBV5-4 and TRBJ2-3; D gene uncertain. Germline CDR1 SGHNT, CDR2 YYREEE (reference sequence). V shed 4 bases and J shed 2 bases, with 14 bases lying between them. The CDR3 spans 15 residues. CDR3 region: CASSAYTRTTDTQYF. Written as DNA, the CDR3 is TGTGCCAGCAGCGCCTACACACGAACCACAGATACGCAGTATTTT.

The chain couples TRBV19 to TRBJ2-2, with unresolved D. CDR3 length: 14 amino acids. Germline V lookup: CDR1 LNHDA, CDR2 SQIVND (reference sequence). The V end was cut by 7 bases, the J end by 5 bases, with 14 bases between. The CDR3 protein is CASTPRGGTGELFF. The DNA for the CDR3 is TGTGCCAGTACCCCCCGAGGTGGGACCGGGGAGCTGTTTTTT.

This clonotype was seen repeatedly, ten times or more. V gene TRBV7-9 combines with J gene TRBJ2-7; D gene unclear. V was trimmed by 3 bases and J by 5 bases, leaving 5 bases between them. Germline V lookup: CDR1 SEHNR, CDR2 FQNEAQ (reference sequence). This CDR3 region has 11 residues. The CDR3 region is CASSFGHEQYF. In DNA, the CDR3 is TGTGCCAGCAGCTTTGGCCACGAGCAGTACTTC.

This clonotype was observed a handful of times. A much more abundant neighbour one base away suggests this may be a read error. The chain links TRBV19 to TRBJ2-2; 8 positions agree with TRBD2. Germline CDR1 LNHDA, CDR2 SQIVND (reference sequence). The CDR3 has 14 amino acids. Germline trimming cut 10 bases from V and 3 bases from J; bases unmatched to any gene: 7. The CDR3 reads CATPGGSYTGELFF. CDR3 bases: TGTGCCACCCCGGGAGGGTCTTACACCGGGGAGCTGTTTTTT.

This clonotype was counted many times. The rearrangement links TRBV2 to TRBJ2-2, with TRBD1 as a possible D gene (5 bases). CDR1 is SNHLY, CDR2 FYNNEI, per germline. The CDR3 spans 12 residues. V shed 7 bases and J shed 7 bases, with 10 bases lying between them. The chain's CDR3 is CASNGQSGELFF. CDR3 in DNA: TGTGCCAGCAATGGACAAAGCGGGGAGCTGTTTTTT.

This clonotype was seen repeatedly, ten times or more. The rearrangement uses TRBV18 and TRBJ2-1; possibly TRBD2 for D (5 bases). Germline V gene sequence: CDR1 KGHSH, CDR2 LQKENI. The CDR3 sequence is 13 residues long. The germline V and J ends were trimmed by 3 bases and 6 bases, with 9 bases remaining between them. This chain's CDR3 is CASSPGLANEQFF. The DNA of the CDR3 is TGTGCCAGCTCACCGGGTCTAGCCAATGAGCAGTTCTTC.

This clonotype was seen ten or more times. At one of its ends the junction is not consistent with the germline gene, which may arise from a read error. J is TRBJ2-7 and V is TRBV5-1; TRBD1 aligns across 7 bases. Germline values: CDR1 SGHRS, CDR2 YFSETQ. This CDR3 is built from 15 residues. Here the CDR3 reads CASNLGTRGSYEQYF. CDR3 DNA sequence: TGCGCCAGCAACTTGGGGACCAGGGGGTCCTACGAGCAGTACTTC.

The table lists this clonotype with many counts. The genes are TRBV9 and TRBJ2-3; unclear D gene. The germline V gene encodes CDR1 SGDLS and CDR2 YYNGEE. V gave up 0 bases and J gave up 2 bases, with 13 bases separating them. The CDR3 runs to 16 residues. The CDR3 is CASSVVRSADTDTQYF. CDR3 nucleotides: TGTGCCAGCAGCGTAGTTCGATCCGCGGACACAGATACGCAGTATTTT.

This clonotype was seen repeatedly, ten times or more. The rearrangement joins TRBV6-1 to TRBJ2-7; 9 positions match TRBD2. The germline CDR1 and CDR2 sequences are MNHNS and SASEGT. CDR3 length: 13 amino acids. The trim removed 8 bases at V and 8 bases at J, leaving 10 bases unmatched. CDR3 sequence (DNA): TGTGCCAGCGGAAGGGCGGGAGGGTTTAAGCAGTACTTC. It translates to CASGRAGGFKQYF.

This clonotype was found many times. The chain is built from TRBV20-1 and TRBJ1-1; D might be TRBD1 (6 bases). Germline V gives CDR1 DFQATT, CDR2 SNEGSKA (reference sequence). Trimming removed 4 bases from V and 3 bases from J, with 15 bases in between. This CDR3 has 14 residues. The CDR3 reads CSAKKGGLDTEAFF. Written as DNA, the CDR3 is TGCAGTGCTAAAAAGGGGGGGCTAGACACTGAAGCTTTCTTT.